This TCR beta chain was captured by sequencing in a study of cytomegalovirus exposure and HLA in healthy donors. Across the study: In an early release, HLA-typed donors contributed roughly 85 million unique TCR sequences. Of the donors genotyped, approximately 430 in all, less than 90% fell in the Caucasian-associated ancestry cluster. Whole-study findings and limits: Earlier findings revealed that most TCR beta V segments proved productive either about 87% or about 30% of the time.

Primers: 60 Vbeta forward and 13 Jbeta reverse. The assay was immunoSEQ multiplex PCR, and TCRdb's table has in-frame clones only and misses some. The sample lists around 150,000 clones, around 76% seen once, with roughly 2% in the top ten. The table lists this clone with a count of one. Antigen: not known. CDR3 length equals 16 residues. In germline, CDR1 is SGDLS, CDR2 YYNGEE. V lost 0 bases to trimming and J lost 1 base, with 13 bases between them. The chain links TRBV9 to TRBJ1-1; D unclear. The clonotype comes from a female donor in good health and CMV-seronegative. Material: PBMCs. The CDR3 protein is CASSVGFTGENTEAFF. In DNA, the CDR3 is TGTGCCAGCAGCGTAGGCTTCACGGGTGAGAACACTGAAGCTTTCTTT. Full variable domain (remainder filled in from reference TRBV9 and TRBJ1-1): DSGVTQTPKHLITATGQRVTLRCSPRSGDLSVYWYQQSLDQGLQFLIQYYNGEERAKGNILERFSAQQFPDLHSELNLSSLELGDSALYFCASSVGFTGENTEAFFGQGTRLTVV.